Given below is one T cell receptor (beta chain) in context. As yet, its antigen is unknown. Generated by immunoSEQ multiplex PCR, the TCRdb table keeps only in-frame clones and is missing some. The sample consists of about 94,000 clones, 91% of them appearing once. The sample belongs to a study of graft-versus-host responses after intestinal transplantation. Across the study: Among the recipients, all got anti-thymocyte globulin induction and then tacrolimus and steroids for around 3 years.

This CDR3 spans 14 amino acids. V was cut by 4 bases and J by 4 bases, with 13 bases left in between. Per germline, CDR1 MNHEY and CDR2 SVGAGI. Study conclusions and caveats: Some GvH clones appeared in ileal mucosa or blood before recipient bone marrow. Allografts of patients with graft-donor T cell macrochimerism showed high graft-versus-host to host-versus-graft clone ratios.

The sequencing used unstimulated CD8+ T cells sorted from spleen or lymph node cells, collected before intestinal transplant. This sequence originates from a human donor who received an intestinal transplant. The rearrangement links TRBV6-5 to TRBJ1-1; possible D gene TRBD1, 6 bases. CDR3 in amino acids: CASSLRQDGTEAFF. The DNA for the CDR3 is TGTGCCAGCAGTTTGCGACAGGACGGCACTGAAGCTTTCTTT.